This is a list of T cell receptor beta chains from one sample in a study of metastatic and nonmetastatic thyroid tumors. TCRdb re-analyzed the PCR reads through MiXCR. This sample carries roughly 11,000 clones, 27% of them seen once, and the ten largest clones take 20% to 25%. Sequenced material: adjacent normal tissue. The receptors come from a male donor with papillary thyroid cancer or a benign thyroid nodule (not recorded which). Some clones in this sample may be carry-over from other donors' samples. The CDR3 runs from the conserved cysteine through the conserved F or W. D genes are given only for firm matches. Clone size is not always given. Where it is, it says once, few, many or a class for expanded clones.

j_call clone_size d_call v_call cdr3_aa cdr3_nt
TRBJ2-7 - - TRBV30 CAWGGGTYEQYF TGTGCCTGGGGGGGCGGGACCTACGAGCAGTACTTC
TRBJ2-3 few TRBD2 TRBV15 CATSRFSGRIDTQYF TGTGCCACCAGCAGGTTTAGCGGGAGGATAGATACGCAGTATTTT
TRBJ2-2 - TRBD1 TRBV5-1 CASSLVATGASFGGELFF TGCGCCAGCAGCTTGGTCGCGACAGGGGCTTCTTTTGGCGGGGAGCTGTTTTTT
TRBJ2-1 - - TRBV19 CASSTSRGAYNEQFF TGTGCCAGTAGTACATCCAGGGGGGCCTACAATGAGCAGTTCTTC
TRBJ2-1 - TRBD2 TRBV11-2 CASSDPSGSPQNEQFF TGTGCCAGCAGCGACCCTAGCGGGAGTCCCCAGAATGAGCAGTTCTTC
TRBJ2-7 large TRBD1 TRBV7-3 CASSPDRDDEQYF TGTGCCAGCAGCCCGGACAGGGACGACGAGCAGTACTTC
TRBJ2-7 few TRBD2 TRBV27 CASRGLAGVKSYEQYF TGTGCCAGCAGAGGACTAGCGGGAGTAAAATCCTACGAGCAGTACTTC
TRBJ2-5 few TRBD1 TRBV10-3 CAISDGQGGETQYF TGCGCCATCAGTGACGGACAGGGAGGAGAGACCCAGTACTTC
TRBJ1-2 few - TRBV6-2/TRBV6-3 CASSQQGGYGYTF TGTGCCAGCAGCCAACAGGGTGGCTATGGCTACACCTTC
TRBJ2-2 - - TRBV6-1 CASRKGGLNTVELFF TGTGCCAGCAGAAAGGGCGGTTTGAACACCGTGGAGCTGTTTTTT
TRBJ2-3 many - TRBV29-1 CSVAGTPRTDTQYF TGCAGCGTGGCCGGGACACCCCGTACAGATACGCAGTATTTT
TRBJ2-2 - - TRBV7-9 CASSLLGGELFF TGTGCCAGCAGCTTACTTGGCGGGGAGCTGTTCTTT
TRBJ1-5 - TRBD1 TRBV20-1 CSARGGQVNQPQHF TGCAGTGCTAGGGGGGGACAGGTCAATCAGCCCCAGCATTTT